This is a list of T cell receptor beta chains from one sample in a study of radiotherapy plus CTLA-4 blockade in lung cancer. Only in-frame clones appear in the TCRdb table, and some are missing; sequencing was by immunoSEQ multiplex PCR. The sample carries about 100,000 clones, 83% recorded once. Sequences were derived from peripheral blood, sampled from a patient treated with radiotherapy plus ipilimumab. Receptors originate from a human donor with non-small cell lung cancer who had stable disease on radiotherapy plus ipilimumab. The CDR3 runs from the conserved cysteine through the conserved F or W. Fields, in order: CDR3 protein, CDR3 DNA, clone size, V gene, J gene, D gene. The D gene is left open where the match is weak. A clone size is listed for some rows: how often the clone was seen (once, few, many), or a class if it is expanded.

CDR3: CASSLRGTGANVLTF
DNA: TGTGCCAGCAGTTTAAGGGGTACCGGGGCCAACGTCCTGACTTTC
size: few
V: TRBV28
J: TRBJ2-6
D: -

CDR3: CASSLGQRVGELFF
DNA: TGTGCCAGCAGTTTAGGTCAGAGGGTCGGGGAGCTGTTTTTT
size: -
V: TRBV28
J: TRBJ2-2
D: -

CDR3: CASSVFSGADYGYTF
DNA: TGTGCCAGCAGCGTCTTCTCAGGGGCTGACTATGGCTACACCTTC
size: -
V: TRBV7-2
J: TRBJ1-2
D: -

CDR3: CASSPGTGGFYEQYF
DNA: TGTGCCAGCAGCCCGGGGACAGGGGGCTTCTACGAGCAGTACTTC
size: -
V: TRBV7-9
J: TRBJ2-7
D: TRBD1

CDR3: CASSGPGQGTDTQYF
DNA: TGTGCCAGCAGTGGTCCGGGACAGGGAACAGATACGCAGTATTTT
size: -
V: TRBV27
J: TRBJ2-3
D: TRBD1

CDR3: CASSFPLAEQYF
DNA: TGTGCCAGCAGTTTCCCCTTGGCCGAGCAGTACTTC
size: once
V: TRBV6-1
J: TRBJ2-7
D: -

CDR3: CASSLSDRGSNQPQHF
DNA: TGTGCCAGCAGCTTAAGTGACAGGGGAAGCAATCAGCCCCAGCATTTT
size: -
V: TRBV7-8
J: TRBJ1-5
D: TRBD1

CDR3: CASSLDRGNYGYTF
DNA: TGTGCCAGCAGCTTGGACAGGGGTAACTATGGCTACACCTTC
size: -
V: TRBV13
J: TRBJ1-2
D: TRBD1

CDR3: CASSQDRGAGGYTF
DNA: TGCGCCAGCAGCCAAGATCGAGGGGCGGGCGGCTACACCTTC
size: -
V: TRBV4-1
J: TRBJ1-2
D: -

CDR3: CASSLVRGDYTGELFF
DNA: TGTGCCAGCAGCTTAGTTAGGGGGGACTACACCGGGGAGCTGTTTTTT
size: once
V: TRBV7-2
J: TRBJ2-2
D: -

CDR3: CASTSQGITGELFF
DNA: TGTGCCAGTACATCGCAGGGTATCACCGGGGAGCTGTTTTTT
size: -
V: TRBV19
J: TRBJ2-2
D: -

CDR3: CASSETVNSPLHF
DNA: TGTGCCAGTTCTGAGACGGTAAATTCACCCCTCCACTTT
size: -
V: TRBV19
J: TRBJ1-6
D: -

CDR3: CASSLYAGQGVSYEQYF
DNA: TGTGCCAGCTCCTTATATGCGGGACAGGGAGTGTCATACGAGCAGTACTTC
size: -
V: TRBV28
J: TRBJ2-7
D: TRBD1

CDR3: CASSFSVAGELFF
DNA: TGTGCCAGCAGTTTCTCGGTGGCCGGGGAGCTGTTTTTT
size: -
V: TRBV28
J: TRBJ2-2
D: -

CDR3: CASSRQGAREKLFF
DNA: TGTGCCAGCAGTCGACAGGGGGCACGGGAAAAACTGTTTTTT
size: -
V: TRBV11-2
J: TRBJ1-4
D: TRBD1

CDR3: CASSQSSHRDKTQYF
DNA: TGCGCCAGCAGTCAATCGTCGCACAGGGACAAGACCCAGTACTTC
size: -
V: TRBV23-1
J: TRBJ2-5
D: -

CDR3: CAWSNRVGEQYF
DNA: TGTGCCTGGAGTAACAGGGTTGGCGAGCAGTACTTC
size: -
V: TRBV30
J: TRBJ2-7
D: -

CDR3: CATSKDNSALAVQHF
DNA: TGTGCCACCTCAAAGGATAACAGCGCCCTGGCGGTCCAGCATTTT
size: -
V: TRBV28
J: TRBJ1-5
D: -

CDR3: CASSATGLATGELFF
DNA: TGTGCCAGCAGCGCTACGGGACTAGCGACGGGGGAGCTGTTTTTT
size: once
V: TRBV11-2
J: TRBJ2-2
D: TRBD2

CDR3: CASSLGDRSNTGELFF
DNA: TGCGCCAGCAGCTTGGGGGACAGGAGTAACACCGGGGAGCTGTTTTTT
size: -
V: TRBV5-1
J: TRBJ2-2
D: TRBD1

CDR3: CASSLGMNTEAFF
DNA: TGTGCCAGCAGCTTAGGGATGAACACTGAAGCTTTCTTT
size: -
V: TRBV7-3
J: TRBJ1-1
D: -

CDR3: CASSLTGRDTQYF
DNA: TGTGCCAGCAGTCTTACAGGGAGAGATACGCAGTATTTT
size: -
V: TRBV27
J: TRBJ2-3
D: -

CDR3: CASSLVYNEQFF
DNA: TGTGCCAGCAGTTTAGTCTACAATGAGCAGTTCTTC
size: once
V: TRBV28
J: TRBJ2-1
D: -

CDR3: CASSSRTSGGAAVRETQYF
DNA: TGTGCCAGCAGCTCCCGGACTAGCGGGGGGGCCGCGGTGCGAGAGACCCAGTACTTC
size: -
V: TRBV7-2
J: TRBJ2-5
D: TRBD2